The rows below give T cell receptor beta chains drawn from one sample of a study of response to subunit inactivated influenza vaccine. One entry per CDR3 protein results from TCRdb running MiXCR on the RT-PCR reads. This table holds about 650,000 distinct CDR3 sequences, 12% to 15% found once. Sequencing was performed on PBMCs from blood, taken 14 days before vaccination. These receptor sequences come from a middle-aged man who received an inactivated influenza vaccine. Each CDR3 is given with its conserved first and last residue. A D gene is named only where the DNA matches it firmly. A clone size is listed for some rows: how often the clone was seen (once, few, many), or a class if it is expanded.

j_gene | v_gene | d_gene | abundance | CDR3nt | CDR3aa
TRBJ2-1 | TRBV4-3 | NA | many | TGCGCCAGCAGCCACGAAACAACCGGGTCCTCGAGCGATGAGCAGTTCTTC | CASSHETTGSSSDEQFF
TRBJ1-6 | TRBV6-1 | NA | few | TGTGCCAGCAGTGAGGGAGTAATCGGATTAGGAGGAAATTCACCCCTCCACTTT | CASSEGVIGLGGNSPLHF
TRBJ2-5 | TRBV20-1 | TRBD1 | few | TGCAGTGCTTACCGGACAGGGGGCTTGGAGACCCAGTACTTC | CSAYRTGGLETQYF
TRBJ2-2 | TRBV11-2 | TRBD2 | NA | TGTGCCAGCAGCGCCCCGGGAGGCACCGGGGAGCTGTTTTTT | CASSAPGGTGELFF
TRBJ2-4 | TRBV20-1 | NA | many | TGCAGTGGGCTCAGGGGACCACCGCCGTTTGCGTACTTC | CSGLRGPPPFAYF
TRBJ1-4 | TRBV20-1 | NA | many | TGCAGTGCGAAGGACCCCGAAGGAAAACTGTTTTTT | CSAKDPEGKLFF
TRBJ1-2 | TRBV5-1 | NA | NA | TGCGCCAGCACCCTCGGTGCGGGAGATAATGGCTACACCTTC | CASTLGAGDNGYTF
TRBJ2-7 | TRBV3-1 | NA | few | TGTGCCAGCAGCCCGGCGGGCGGACCCTACGAGCAGTACTTC | CASSPAGGPYEQYF
TRBJ2-2 | TRBV5-1 | NA | NA | TGCGCCAGCAGCTTGGCGGGCAGTATCACCGGGGAGCTGTTTTTT | CASSLAGSITGELFF
TRBJ1-6 | TRBV6-1 | NA | few | TGTGCCAGCAGTGAAGGAGGGCAAACCCTCCACTTT | CASSEGGQTLHF
TRBJ2-7 | TRBV9 | TRBD2 | NA | TGTGCCAGCAGCACACCGACTAGCGGGGGATCCTACAAGCAGTACTTC | CASSTPTSGGSYKQYF
TRBJ2-1 | TRBV12-3/TRBV12-4 | NA | many | TGTGCCAGCAGTCCGGGGGGCCGGTCCTACAATGAGCAGTTCTTC | CASSPGGRSYNEQFF
TRBJ2-7 | TRBV12-3/TRBV12-4 | TRBD2 | many | TGTGCCAGCAGCTTAGCGGGGGGGTACGAGCAGTACTTC | CASSLAGGYEQYF
TRBJ1-2 | TRBV12-3/TRBV12-4 | NA | many | TGTGCCAGCAGCTTCCCCAACTATGGCTACACCTTC | CASSFPNYGYTF
TRBJ2-7 | TRBV4-2 | TRBD1 | few | TGTGCCAGCAGCCAAGGTGGACAGGGAGCCTACGAGCAGTACTTC | CASSQGGQGAYEQYF
TRBJ1-1 | TRBV6-5 | NA | NA | TGTGCCAGCAGTTCGCCCCGGGCGAACACTGAAGCTTTCTTT | CASSSPRANTEAFF
TRBJ2-7 | TRBV20-1 | NA | few | TGCAGTGGACGGGTGGGGAGCTCCTACGAGCAGTACTTC | CSGRVGSSYEQYF
TRBJ2-7 | TRBV6-5 | TRBD2 | few | TGTGCCAGCAGTTTGGAGGGGCTAGCGGGAGGTGCTTACGAGCAGTACTTC | CASSLEGLAGGAYEQYF
TRBJ1-2 | TRBV20-1 | TRBD1 | NA | TGCAGTGCTAGAGATGTCGGGGGACAGCCTCTTGGGTATGGCTACACCTTC | CSARDVGGQPLGYGYTF
TRBJ2-3 | TRBV6-2/TRBV6-3 | TRBD2 | many | TGTGCCAGCAGTTACCTAGCGGGGGGCTCAGATACGCAGTATTTT | CASSYLAGGSDTQYF
TRBJ2-1 | TRBV20-1 | NA | NA | TGCAGTGCTAGAGATTGGTCCGAGGGAGAGCAGTTCTTC | CSARDWSEGEQFF
TRBJ2-3 | TRBV20-1 | NA | few | TGCAGTGCTAGATGGGGGGAGTCCTTAAGCACAGATACGCAGTATTTT | CSARWGESLSTDTQYF